This TCR beta chain is drawn from a study of shared clonotypes between healthy human individuals. Some clones are missing from TCRdb's copy, which holds only in-frame ones; the method was immunoSEQ multiplex PCR. The sample yields 2 million to 2.5 million clones, 93% seen once. Notes on the study in general: Since donors were few, the genetic and exposure-history diversity represented was limited.

Details on this clone: The antigen remains undetermined.

Memory CD4+ cells were the fraction left after CD45RA+ naive selection. Germline-derived CDR1 and CDR2 are MDHEN and SYDVKM. The CDR3 loop spans 15 amino acids. V dropped 8 bases and J dropped 6; count of bases not matched to a gene: 14. The sequence came from a man between 18 and 35 years old in good health. Some clones in this sample may be carry-over from other donors' samples. J is TRBJ2-7 and V is TRBV28, with TRBD2 matching over 9 bases. Source material: naive CD4+ T cells from PBMCs. Noted subset: CD45RA+ positively selected. CDR3 amino acids: CASGRLAGTLLEQYF. The CDR3 region has the DNA TGTGCCAGCGGCCGGCTAGCGGGAACCCTCCTCGAGCAGTACTTC.